The 12 T cell receptor beta chains below all came from one sample that was sequenced in a study of PD-1 blockade in classical Hodgkin lymphoma. Every patient had relapsed following autologous stem cell transplantation, and cohorts differed in brentuximab vedotin exposure. Produced via immunoSEQ multiplex PCR; TCRdb's table is partial and in-frame only. The sample consists of some 100,000 clones, around nine tenths of them appearing once. The sample here was peripheral blood mononuclear cells (PBMCs), taken at baseline. All receptors derive from a human donor with classical Hodgkin lymphoma.

This sequence joins TRBV28 and TRBJ2-7; a possible D gene is TRBD2 (6 bases). With 1 base removed from V and 1 base from J, the gap between germline ends came to 11 bases. The CDR3 extends over 15 amino acids. From germline, CDR1 is MDHEN and CDR2 SYDVKM. CDR3 protein: CASSLFPGASYEQYF. The CDR3 DNA sequence: TGTGCCAGCAGTTTATTTCCGGGAGCGTCCTACGAGCAGTACTTC.

The V gene is TRBV6-1, the J gene TRBJ2-5, with 9 bases lining up with TRBD1. Trimming removed 4 bases from V and 5 bases from J; junction bases left unmatched: 5. CDR3 size: 14 residues. The germline CDR1 and CDR2 sequences are MNHNS and SASEGT. DNA of the CDR3: TGTGCCAGCAGTGCCCGACAGGGGGAGGAGACCCAGTACTTC. Amino acid sequence: CASSARQGEETQYF.

This clone came up a few times. The chain recombines TRBV7-2 with TRBJ2-7; D perhaps matches TRBD2 (6 bases). V shed 1 base and J shed 2 bases, with 15 bases lying between them. The CDR3 runs 16 residues. Germline V lookup: CDR1 SGHTA, CDR2 FQGNSA. In nucleotides, the CDR3 is TGTGCCAGCAGCTTAGGGCGGGTGACTAGGGCCTACGAGCAGTACTTC. This translates into CASSLGRVTRAYEQYF.

V usage is TRBV28 and J usage is TRBJ2-2; TRBD1 matches at 8 bases. Germline values: CDR1 MDHEN, CDR2 SYDVKM. V was clipped by 7 bases and J by 4 bases; unmatched bases: 11. The CDR3 runs 16 residues. The CDR3: CASILTGRGRTGELFF. DNA for the CDR3: TGTGCCAGCATTCTTACCGGCAGGGGGCGCACCGGGGAGCTGTTTTTT.

The CDR3 sequence is CASSGGELFF. The DNA for the CDR3 is TGTGCCAGCAGCGGCGGGGAGCTGTTTTTT. The chain is built from TRBV28 and TRBJ2-2; D gene uncertain. V was pared by 6 bases and J by 7 bases, with 3 bases between. Looked up from germline, CDR1 is MDHEN and CDR2 is SYDVKM. The CDR3 contains 10 residues.

V usage is TRBV5-1 and J usage is TRBJ2-5, with 11 nucleotides matching TRBD2. The CDR3 has 16 residues. With 4 bases clipped from V and 4 bases from J, the junction kept 9 bases outside the gene matches. Germline CDR1 reads SGHRS; CDR2 reads YFSETQ. The CDR3 DNA reads as TGCGCCAGCAGCGAACTCACTAGCGGGAGAAGAGAGACCCAGTACTTC. Its protein product is CASSELTSGRRETQYF.

The gene calls are TRBV11-2 and TRBJ2-1, with D tentatively TRBD2 (5 bases). This CDR3 region has 14 residues. Germline V gene data show CDR1 as SGHAT and CDR2 as FQNNGV. Trimming removed 1 base from V and 10 bases from J, with 14 bases in between. This chain's CDR3 is CASSLVWVGEEQFF. CDR3 DNA: TGTGCCAGCAGCTTAGTATGGGTCGGGGAAGAGCAGTTCTTC.

This clone was seen once. This chain joins TRBV5-1 and TRBJ2-7; TRBD2 matches 9 bases. J gave up 5 bases and V 0 bases, and 12 bases lay outside the gene matches. This CDR3 has 17 residues. CDR1 is SGHRS and CDR2 is YFSETQ in the germline V gene. CDR3 protein: CASSLEPLSSGSHEQYF. CDR3 in DNA: TGCGCCAGCAGCTTGGAACCCCTGAGTAGCGGGAGCCACGAGCAGTACTTC. The whole variable domain, remainder taken from reference TRBV5-1 and TRBJ2-7, is KAGVTQTPRYLIKTRGQQVTLSCSPISGHRSVSWYQQTPGQGLQFLFEYFSETQRNKGNFPGRFSGRQFSNSRSEMNVSTLELGDSALYLCASSLEPLSSGSHEQYFGPGTRLTVT.

The V call is TRBV7-9, the J call TRBJ2-1, with a tentative D call TRBD2 (5 bases). CDR1 and CDR2 from the germline V gene are SEHNR and FQNEAQ (reference sequence). This CDR3 has 16 residues. Trimming took off 5 bases at V and 0 bases at J, with 14 bases between the two ends. The chain's CDR3 is CASSGPLGSSYNEQFF. The CDR3 DNA sequence: TGTGCCAGCAGCGGACCACTAGGAAGCTCCTACAATGAGCAGTTCTTC.

The chain links TRBV28 to TRBJ2-7; D is ambiguous. Germline CDR1 MDHEN, CDR2 SYDVKM. This CDR3 has 14 amino acids. Trimming took off 4 bases at V and 4 bases at J, with 14 bases between the two ends. The DNA of the CDR3 is TGTGCCAGCAGTTCCCTTTTACACGGTTACGAGCAGTACTTC. Translated, it gives CASSSLLHGYEQYF.

This sequence joins TRBV30 and TRBJ2-3; 8 nucleotides align to TRBD2. J was trimmed by 5 bases and V by 4 bases; bases with no gene match: 11. This CDR3 is 15 amino acids long. The germline gives CDR1 GTSNPN, CDR2 SVGIG (reference sequence). The CDR3 loop reads CAWTRGGAGRDTQYF. The CDR3 DNA sequence: TGTGCCTGGACTCGGGGGGGCGCCGGCAGAGATACGCAGTATTTT. Full variable domain (missing parts from reference TRBV30 and TRBJ2-3): SQTIHQWPATLVQPVGSPLSLECTVEGTSNPNLYWYRQAAGRGLQLLFYSVGIGQISSEVPQNLSASRPQDRQFILSSKKLLLSDSGFYLCAWTRGGAGRDTQYFGPGTRLTVL.

This chain links TRBV27 with TRBJ2-7; 7 bases fit TRBD2. This CDR3 is 15 amino acids long. CDR1 and CDR2 from the germline V gene are MNHEY and SMNVEV (reference sequence). Trimming removed 4 bases from V and 0 bases from J; junction bases left unmatched: 6. CDR3 residues: CASSSPGTTSYEQYF. CDR3 DNA: TGTGCCAGCAGTTCCCCCGGGACTACCTCCTACGAGCAGTACTTC.